Sequencing of this TCR beta chain was carried out in a study of blood T cell repertoires in COVID-19. Turning to the study itself: Italy, Spain and the United States were the sources of the convalescent and acute COVID-19 samples.

TCRdb's table, derived via immunoSEQ multiplex PCR, lists solely in-frame clones and lacks some. The sample records roughly 29,000 clones, 72% being singletons. The sample was peripheral blood. The sequence was collected from a boy younger than 10 with active or convalescent COVID-19.

CDR3 coding DNA: TGTGCCATCAAATCAGGGCCCTCCCAAGAGACCCAGTACTTC. Residues: CAIKSGPSQETQYF. This sequence joins TRBV10-3 and TRBJ2-5; D is perhaps TRBD1 (5 bases). Trimming left V 7 bases short and J 1 base short, with 13 bases between. Germline V lookup: CDR1 ENHRY, CDR2 SYGVKD. The CDR3 has 14 amino acids.